This T cell receptor (beta chain) comes out of a study of CD8+CD57+ T cells in acquired aplastic anemia. As to this clonotype: Its matching antigen is unknown.

Study observations and caveats: Found in both controls and patients were about 30 CD8+ CDR3 sequences.

Genomic DNA templated the TCR beta VDJ and CDR3 profiling. TCRdb reprocessed the reads with MiXCR, giving one entry per CDR3 protein. The table includes some 180,000 distinct CDR3 sequences, approximately 45% detected once. The CDR3 spans 14 residues. V lost 5 bases to trimming and J lost 2 bases, with 10 bases between them. Germline CDR1 reads LNHNV; CDR2 reads YYDKDF (reference sequence). The clonotype comes from a human donor in good health. The V and J genes are TRBV15 and TRBJ1-5; no reliable D call. Sequencing was done on a sample of sorted CD4+, CD8+, or CD8+CD57+ T cells (not recorded which) from PBMCs. The CDR3 DNA sequence: TGTGCCACCAGCTACGACGTTCGCAATCAGCCCCAGCATTTT. Translation gives CATSYDVRNQPQHF.